The 15 T cell receptor beta chains below were found in one sample sequenced in a study of type 1 and type 2 diabetes patients. Amplification started from genomic DNA. Multiplex PCR with 30 forward and 13 reverse primers amplified the TCR beta CDR3. TCRdb ran MiXCR on the multiplex PCR reads and lists one entry per CDR3 protein. The table includes more than 250,000 distinct CDR3 sequences, more than 45% detected once. The sample was peripheral blood mononuclear cells (PBMCs). These receptors all stem from a man between 18 and 35 years old with type 2 diabetes.

The V and J genes are TRBV11-2 and TRBJ2-5; D call uncertain. The CDR3 runs 14 residues. Germline loops: CDR1 SGHAT, CDR2 FQNNGV. V gave up 2 bases and J gave up 3 bases, with 10 bases separating them. For the CDR3, the DNA is TGTGCCAGCAGCTTAACTATAGCAGAAGAGACCCAGTACTTC. Residues: CASSLTIAEETQYF.

Worth noting for this clonotype: The junction departs from germline at one end; a sequencing error may be responsible. This chain joins TRBV6-1 and TRBJ1-1, with D perhaps matching TRBD1 (5 bases). The CDR3 spans 13 residues. Per germline, CDR1 MNHNS and CDR2 SASEGT. DNA of the CDR3: TGTGCCAGCACCCAGGGAGCATGGACTGAAGCCTTCTTT. This sequence encodes CASTQGAWTEAFF.

This clonotype was counted between two and nine times. The chain employs TRBV10-3 and TRBJ1-2; 7 positions match TRBD1. Trimming at V came to 0 bases and at J to 6 bases, leaving 16 bases not matched to a gene. This CDR3 is 18 amino acids long. Germline V gene data show CDR1 as ENHRY and CDR2 as SYGVKD. The DNA of the CDR3 is TGTGCCATCAGTGAGTCCCCAGCCTCTGGACAGGTTGAGAATGGCTACACCTTC. Its protein product is CAISESPASGQVENGYTF.

CDR3 sequence (DNA): TGTGCCAGCAGCAACGAGCTCAGATCCCCCTACGAGCAGTACTTC. Protein sequence: CASSNELRSPYEQYF. J is TRBJ2-7 and V is TRBV7-2; D call uncertain. There are 15 residues in the CDR3. The V end was cut by 5 bases, the J end by 2 bases, with 16 bases between. Germline V CDR1 and CDR2: SGHTA, FQGNSA.

The chain links TRBV20-1 to TRBJ1-1; D is undetermined. Germline CDR1 is DFQATT and CDR2 is SNEGSKA (reference sequence). V was clipped by 3 bases and J by 4 bases, with 9 bases between them. The CDR3 has 12 residues. The CDR3 here is CSASLGGTEAFF. In nucleotides, the CDR3 is TGCAGTGCTAGTTTAGGAGGCACTGAAGCTTTCTTT.

This clonotype was counted only a few times. The V gene is TRBV19, the J gene TRBJ2-2, with D possibly TRBD1 on 5 matching bases. The CDR3 sequence is 15 residues long. Deletions cut 1 base from V and 3 bases from J, with 9 bases between. In germline, CDR1 is LNHDA, CDR2 SQIVND (reference sequence). CDR3 sequence: CASSIGGWDTGELFF. The CDR3 DNA reads as TGTGCCAGTAGTATAGGGGGCTGGGACACCGGGGAGCTGTTTTTT. The full variable domain, in which reference TRBV19 and TRBJ2-2 provide the parts outside the CDR3, is DGGITQSPKYLFRKEGQNVTLSCEQNLNHDAMYWYRQDPGQGLRLIYYSQIVNDFQKGDIAEGYSVSREKKESFPLTVTSAQKNPTAFYLCASSIGGWDTGELFFGEGSRLTVL.

The chain uses TRBV29-1 and TRBJ1-2; D not resolved. Deletions cut 4 bases from V and 2 bases from J, with 11 bases between. The CDR3 contains 13 residues. CDR1 and CDR2 (germline): SQVTM, ANQGSEA. The CDR3 spells CSVGVGSNYGYTF. CDR3 coding DNA: TGCAGCGTTGGAGTTGGGAGCAACTATGGCTACACCTTC.

This clonotype showed up many times. CDR3 loop: CASMSTSGGGTQYF. CDR3 DNA: TGTGCCAGCATGAGCACTAGCGGGGGAGGGACCCAGTACTTC. The chain uses TRBV2 and TRBJ2-5, with 11 bases aligning to TRBD2. Germline V gives CDR1 SNHLY, CDR2 FYNNEI. The CDR3 loop spans 14 amino acids. V was pared by 7 bases and J by 7 bases, with 8 bases of the junction left unmatched. Drawing the rest from reference TRBV2 and TRBJ2-5, the complete variable domain is EPEVTQTPSHQVTQMGQEVILRCVPISNHLYFYWYRQILGQKVEFLVSFYNNEISEKSEIFDDQFSVERPDGSNFTLKIRSTKLEDSAMYFCASMSTSGGGTQYFGPGTRLLVL.

On this clonotype itself: A single base separates this from a much larger clone, so it may be a read error. The chain joins TRBV2 to TRBJ1-1; no clear D gene. V was pared by 5 bases and J by 3 bases, with 7 bases between. The V gene's germline CDR1 is SNHLY and CDR2 FYNNEI. The CDR3 sequence is 12 residues long. The CDR3 bases are TGTGCCAGCAGTCGGAGGGACACTGAAGCTTTCTTT. Translation gives CASSRRDTEAFF.

V gene TRBV10-3 combines with J gene TRBJ2-7; 13 bases are a match to TRBD2. V lost 3 bases, J lost 2 bases, and 4 bases stayed unmatched. The CDR3 consists of 16 residues. Germline lookup yields CDR1 ENHRY and CDR2 SYGVKD. CDR3 loop: CAISDSGTSGTYEQYF. CDR3 bases: TGTGCCATCAGTGACTCCGGGACTAGCGGGACCTACGAGCAGTACTTC.

The gene calls are TRBV12-3 or TRBV12-4 and TRBJ2-7, with 9 nucleotides matching TRBD2. J gave up 5 bases and V 8 bases, and 1 base lay outside the gene matches. The CDR3 runs 11 residues. The CDR3 loop is CASAGGDEQYF. As DNA, the CDR3 is TGTGCCAGCGCGGGAGGGGACGAGCAGTACTTC.

The chain couples TRBV30 to TRBJ2-5, with D unclear. The germline CDR1 and CDR2 sequences are GTSNPN and SVGIG (reference sequence). The CDR3 is 11 residues long. V was pared by 3 bases and J by 5 bases, with 7 bases between. In nucleotides, the CDR3 is TGTGCCTGGAGCGTATCTGAGACCCAGTACTTC. Amino acid sequence: CAWSVSETQYF.

The chain couples TRBV28 to TRBJ1-5, with no clear D. The germline CDR1 and CDR2 sequences are MDHEN and SYDVKM. The CDR3 runs 13 residues. V shed 6 bases and J shed 0 bases, with 6 bases lying between them. CDR3 in DNA: TGTGCCAGCAGGCCTTATAGCAATCAGCCCCAGCATTTT. Encoded protein: CASRPYSNQPQHF.

The chain carries TRBV19 and TRBJ1-5; D gene uncertain. Per germline, CDR1 LNHDA and CDR2 SQIVND (reference sequence). The germline V and J ends were trimmed by 3 bases and 1 base, with 7 bases remaining between them. This CDR3 is 14 amino acids long. CDR3 coding DNA: TGTGCCAGTAGTATGGGCGGGAGCAATCAGCCCCAGCATTTT. Its translation is CASSMGGSNQPQHF.

As to this clonotype: A much larger clone differs from this one at a single base, so this may be a read error. This chain connects TRBV15 to TRBJ1-5; D gene ambiguous. This CDR3 is 12 amino acids long. Per the germline V gene, CDR1 is LNHNV and CDR2 is YYDKDF (reference sequence). The CDR3 DNA sequence: TGTGCCACCAGCAGCGAGAGTCAGCTCCAGCATTTT. Protein: CATSSESQLQHF.